This T cell receptor beta chain was retrieved from a study of shared clonotypes between healthy human individuals. Germline lookup yields CDR1 SGHNT and CDR2 YYREEE (reference sequence). V was clipped by 4 bases and J by 4 bases, with 15 bases between them. CDR3 length: 15 amino acids. The study, taken as a whole, reports: Since donors were few, the genetic and exposure-history diversity represented was limited. Among the subsets, naive ones generally showed larger estimated richness than memory ones.

Regarding this clone: The antigen remains undetermined.

Deep-level running was used for the assay. Each sorted subset replicate got 200 ng genomic DNA, roughly 30,000 genomes. The assay was immunoSEQ multiplex PCR, and TCRdb's table has in-frame clones only and misses some. The table shows about a million clones, with 65% to 75% occurring only once. Sequencing used memory CD4+ T cells sorted from blood. The subset denotes: CD45RA-negative fraction. The V gene is TRBV5-4, the J gene TRBJ1-3; tentative D call: TRBD1 (6 bases). This clonotype was sampled from a man aged 18 to 29 in good health. In nucleotides, the CDR3 is TGTGCCAGCAGCGTACCCGGACAGCCGGGAAACACCATATATTTT. Encoded protein: CASSVPGQPGNTIYF.